The rows below give T cell receptor beta chains drawn from one sample of a study of blood T cell repertoires in COVID-19. Method: immunoSEQ multiplex PCR; TCRdb's copy keeps in-frame clones and lacks some. Seen here are around 140,000 clones, more than 70% observed once, and the top ten hold about 28%. Sequenced material: peripheral blood. These receptors were obtained from a human donor in a cohort sampled during active COVID-19. Both conserved end residues are part of each CDR3.

CDR3 protein	V gene	J gene
CASSYTTSGTYNEQFF	TRBV6-5	TRBJ2-1
CASSFSREQYF	TRBV12-3/TRBV12-4	TRBJ2-7
CASSPRQSSYEQYF	TRBV5-8	TRBJ2-7
CASSRWGRNEQFF	TRBV2	TRBJ2-1
CASTPRLAVDEQFF	TRBV6-5	TRBJ2-1
CASSSGNQPQHF	TRBV12-3/TRBV12-4	TRBJ1-5
CATSDSQARYYGYTF	TRBV24-1	TRBJ1-2
CASSLTSDRNEQYF	TRBV5-1	TRBJ2-7
CASRRRVNQPQHF	TRBV10-2	TRBJ1-5
CASSQDSRGLLRYEQYF	TRBV4-3	TRBJ2-7
CASGEGSYGYTF	TRBV2	TRBJ1-2
CASSFEGRGTEKLFF	TRBV12-1	TRBJ1-4
CASSPGGYEQYF	TRBV3-1/TRBV3-2	TRBJ2-7
CASSEGSWARNYGYTF	TRBV6-1	TRBJ1-2
CASSVRDYNIQYF	TRBV19	TRBJ2-4
CASRDPGSYNEQFF	TRBV19	TRBJ2-1
CASSHRDRAYNEQFF	TRBV7-8	TRBJ2-1
CATKTGDSNQPQHF	TRBV10-3	TRBJ1-5
CAWSAGSNQPQHF	TRBV30	TRBJ1-5
CASSIGGQGTEAFF	TRBV19	TRBJ1-1
CASSSGLAGGPYDTDTQYF	TRBV5-1	TRBJ2-3
CASTQRSGNGYTF	TRBV7-2	TRBJ1-2
CASSIDTLEKWYAEAFF	TRBV19	TRBJ1-1
CASSRTSGEETQYF	TRBV9	TRBJ2-5
CASSSPGQPYEQYF	TRBV7-8	TRBJ2-7
CASSLGVEANYGYTF	TRBV5-6	TRBJ1-2
CSVEGGLPPYEQYF	TRBV29-1	TRBJ2-7